Each of the 16 T cell receptor beta chains below was sequenced from the same sample in a study of T cell responses to AZD1222 COVID-19 vaccine. The assay was immunoSEQ multiplex PCR, and TCRdb's table has in-frame clones only and misses some. The table includes about 75,000 clones, around 88% detected once. The specimen comprised peripheral blood, sampled 28 days after the second dose of the MenACWY control vaccine. All receptors come from an adult who received the MenACWY meningococcal vaccine as a control.

J is TRBJ1-5 and V is TRBV4-3, with TRBD1 matching 8 bases. CDR3 size: 16 residues. Unmatched junction bases numbered 4, after V lost 0 bases and J lost 3 bases. The V gene's germline CDR1 is LGHNA and CDR2 YSLEER. The CDR3: CASSQDWTGYNQPQHF. Written as DNA, the CDR3 is TGCGCCAGCAGCCAAGACTGGACAGGGTACAATCAGCCCCAGCATTTT.

The CDR3 loop is CASSLAGAALSSGANVLTF. Written as DNA, the CDR3 is TGCGCCAGCAGCTTGGCAGGGGCTGCGTTGAGTTCTGGGGCCAACGTCCTGACTTTC. This sequence joins TRBV5-1 and TRBJ2-6; a weak D match, TRBD1 (6 bases). The V gene lost 0 bases and the J gene lost 1 base, with 17 bases spanning the gap. CDR3 length equals 19 residues. The germline V gene encodes CDR1 SGHRS and CDR2 YFSETQ.

The rearrangement joins TRBV29-1 to TRBJ2-3, with 10 bases fitting TRBD1. The V gene's germline CDR1 is SQVTM and CDR2 ANQGSEA. J lost 2 bases, V lost 6 bases, and 5 bases had no gene match. This CDR3 has 14 residues. The DNA for the CDR3 is TGCAGCGTAGAGGGACAGGGGACCACAGATACGCAGTATTTT. Protein: CSVEGQGTTDTQYF.

This rearrangement joins TRBV29-1 to TRBJ2-3; TRBD2 matches at 10 bases. This CDR3 comprises 15 residues. Germline V gene lookup returns CDR1 SQVTM and CDR2 ANQGSEA. V shed 2 bases, J shed 6 bases, and the junction held 8 bases outside the gene matches. The CDR3 DNA is TGCAGCGTTGAACAGGGGCTAGCGGGGGAGGATACGCAGTATTTT. Encoded protein: CSVEQGLAGEDTQYF.

This clone came up once. This rearrangement joins TRBV6-6 to TRBJ1-1, with TRBD1 as a possible D gene (5 bases). The germline gives CDR1 MNHNY, CDR2 SVGAGI (reference sequence). Trimming stripped 6 bases from V and 0 bases from J, with 14 bases between. The CDR3 is made up of 15 amino acids. For the CDR3, the DNA is TGTGCCAGCAGCCCGTCCGGGACTTTGAACACTGAAGCTTTCTTT. It translates to CASSPSGTLNTEAFF.

The CDR3 nucleotides are TGTGCCAGCAGTTACGGCAGAGCCGGGGAGCTGTTTTTT. Its translation: CASSYGRAGELFF. The rearrangement joins TRBV6-5 to TRBJ2-2; D uncertain. V lost 2 bases and J lost 6, with 7 bases in between. The CDR3 length is 13 residues. The germline CDR1 and CDR2 sequences are MNHEY and SVGAGI.

This clone appeared once. CDR3 in amino acids: CASSPGQGPYGYTF. The CDR3 DNA reads as TGTGCCAGCAGCCCCGGACAGGGGCCCTATGGCTACACCTTC. The rearrangement joins TRBV11-2 to TRBJ1-2; 9 bases are a match to TRBD1. There are 14 residues in the CDR3. The germline V gene has CDR1 SGHAT and CDR2 FQNNGV. J lost 4 bases, V lost 5 bases, and 5 bases had no gene match.

This clone was detected only a few times. The chain has TRBV29-1 and TRBJ1-2; TRBD1 matches 10 bases. Unmatched junction bases numbered 6, after V lost 0 bases and J lost 5 bases. Per the germline V gene, CDR1 is SQVTM and CDR2 is ANQGSEA. The CDR3 runs to 15 residues. The CDR3 DNA follows: TGCAGCGTTGAAGAGGGGACAGGGGTCGGTTATGGCTACACCTTC. This gives the protein CSVEEGTGVGYGYTF.

The V call is TRBV19, the J call TRBJ1-5; D uncertain. CDR3 length: 13 amino acids. Trimming took 3 bases from V and 3 from J, leaving 6 bases between them. CDR1 and CDR2 from the germline V gene are LNHDA and SQIVND (reference sequence). The CDR3 DNA reads TGTGCCAGTAGTATTGACACCAATCAGCCCCAGCATTTT. The encoded protein is CASSIDTNQPQHF.

V and J are TRBV6-2 or TRBV6-3 and TRBJ1-2, with TRBD1 matching 7 bases. V lost 4 bases and J lost 4; bases outside the gene matches: 9. Germline values: CDR1 MNHEY, CDR2 SVGEGT. The length of the CDR3 is 15 residues. In DNA form, the CDR3 reads TGTGCCAGCAGTTCTCCCAGGGGGTCTGGCTATGGCTACACCTTC. Its translation: CASSSPRGSGYGYTF.

The rearrangement uses TRBV7-8 and TRBJ1-5; 9 nucleotides align to TRBD1. The germline V gene encodes CDR1 SGHVS and CDR2 FQNEAQ. The CDR3 length is 15 residues. J was trimmed by 7 bases and V by 8 bases; bases with no gene match: 12. DNA for the CDR3: TGTGCCAGCCGGAGGACAGGGGAAGTAGGACAGCCCCAGCATTTT. Protein sequence: CASRRTGEVGQPQHF. The full variable domain, in which reference TRBV7-8 and TRBJ1-5 provide the parts outside the CDR3, is GAGVSQSPRYKVAKRGQDVALRCDPISGHVSLFWYQQALGQGPEFLTYFQNEAQLDKSGLPSDRFFAERPEGSVSTLKIQRTQQEDSAVYLCASRRTGEVGQPQHFGDGTRLSIL.

The chain employs TRBV24-1 and TRBJ2-3, with 11 bases fitting TRBD2. The CDR3 sequence is 17 residues long. CDR1 is KGHDR, CDR2 SFDVKD, per germline. Trimming cost V 4 bases and J 0 bases; bases outside gene matches: 5. DNA of the CDR3: TGTGCCACCAGTGAGAGTAGCGGGGGGGCTAGCACAGATACGCAGTATTTT. Translated, it gives CATSESSGGASTDTQYF.

This clone was seen a single time. V usage is TRBV18 and J usage is TRBJ2-1; 7 bases agree with TRBD1. Trimming took 1 base from V and 7 from J; bases not matched to a gene: 4. CDR3 length: 14 amino acids. CDR1 and CDR2 (germline): KGHSH, LQKENI. DNA for the CDR3: TGTGCCAGCTCACCACGGACAGGACTTAATGAGCAGTTCTTC. It is translated as CASSPRTGLNEQFF.

The rearrangement uses TRBV30 and TRBJ1-6; D is uncertain. The germline gives CDR1 GTSNPN, CDR2 SVGIG (reference sequence). V lost 0 bases and J lost 5, with 11 bases in between. The CDR3 sequence is 15 residues long. CDR3 sequence reads: CAWSVWSGDNSPLHF. As DNA, the CDR3 is TGTGCCTGGAGTGTATGGTCGGGAGATAATTCACCCCTCCACTTT. The complete variable domain, with remaining parts taken from reference TRBV30 and TRBJ1-6, reads SQTIHQWPATLVQPVGSPLSLECTVEGTSNPNLYWYRQAAGRGLQLLFYSVGIGQISSEVPQNLSASRPQDRQFILSSKKLLLSDSGFYLCAWSVWSGDNSPLHFGNGTRLTVT.

V and J are TRBV5-1 and TRBJ2-1; 7 bases fit TRBD1. From germline, CDR1 is SGHRS and CDR2 YFSETQ. The trim removed 3 bases at V and 8 bases at J, leaving 2 bases unmatched. The CDR3 spans 12 residues. The CDR3, as DNA: TGCGCCAGCAGCTCCGACAGGGATGAGCAGTTCTTC. Translated: CASSSDRDEQFF.

V usage is TRBV24-1 and J usage is TRBJ2-2, with a possible D match to TRBD1 (5 bases). CDR1 is KGHDR and CDR2 is SFDVKD in the germline V gene. The CDR3 length is 15 residues. V was cut by 9 bases and J by 0 bases, with 13 bases left in between. CDR3 loop: CATGSGHTNTGELFF. The DNA of the CDR3 is TGTGCCACCGGTTCAGGACATACGAACACCGGGGAGCTGTTTTTT.